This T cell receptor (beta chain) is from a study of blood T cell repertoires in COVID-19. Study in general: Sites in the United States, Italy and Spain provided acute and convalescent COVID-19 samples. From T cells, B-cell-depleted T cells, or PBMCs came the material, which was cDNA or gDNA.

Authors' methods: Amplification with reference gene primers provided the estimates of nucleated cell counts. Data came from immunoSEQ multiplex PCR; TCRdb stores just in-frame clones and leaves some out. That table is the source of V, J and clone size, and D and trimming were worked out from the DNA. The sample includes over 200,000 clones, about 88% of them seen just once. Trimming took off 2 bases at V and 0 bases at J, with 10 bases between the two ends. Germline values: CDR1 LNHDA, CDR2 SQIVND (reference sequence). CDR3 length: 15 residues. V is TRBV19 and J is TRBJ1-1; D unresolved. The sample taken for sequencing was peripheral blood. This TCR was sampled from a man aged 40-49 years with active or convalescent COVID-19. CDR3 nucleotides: TGTGCCAGTAGTATAAGTCCAGGCTTGAACACTGAAGCTTTCTTT. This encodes CASSISPGLNTEAFF. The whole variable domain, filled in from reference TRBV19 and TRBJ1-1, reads DGGITQSPKYLFRKEGQNVTLSCEQNLNHDAMYWYRQDPGQGLRLIYYSQIVNDFQKGDIAEGYSVSREKKESFPLTVTSAQKNPTAFYLCASSISPGLNTEAFFGQGTRLTVV.